The following is a TCR beta chain sequence with its context. V was clipped by 7 bases and J by 2 bases; unmatched bases: 17. The CDR3 is 17 residues long. TCRdb called the RT-PCR reads again in MiXCR, with one record for every CDR3 protein. The top ten clones hold about 3.6% of a sample with approximately 720,000 distinct CDR3 sequences, 13% to 15% of them seen once. Sequencing was performed on memory CD4+ T cells from blood. The receptor was derived from a female donor in good health, serving as a healthy control. The V gene is TRBV12-3 or TRBV12-4, the J gene TRBJ2-7, with 7 positions matching TRBD2. The CDR3 bases are TGTGCCAGCACCGCATTTCGAGGGGCGGGAGTCCCCTACGAGCAGTACTTC. It specifies CASTAFRGAGVPYEQYF.